This T cell receptor (beta chain) was sequenced during a study of cytotoxic CD8 clonotypes in ibrutinib-treated CLL. Study-level background: Once patients had received a median about twelve months of treatment, range 6 to 36, response samples were obtained.

This clone was observed once. Assay used: immunoSEQ multiplex PCR; TCRdb lists only in-frame clones, some missing. In the table there are about 120,000 clones, approximately 85% of which are singletons. Germline loops: CDR1 MNHEY, CDR2 SVGAGI. The CDR3 is 14 residues long. Trimming pared 2 bases from V and 0 bases from J, leaving 8 bases between. This TCR was recovered from a human donor with chronic lymphocytic leukemia. The sequences come from PBMCs, collected after 24 months of ibrutinib treatment. The rearrangement joins TRBV6-5 to TRBJ2-7; no firm D call. The CDR3 DNA follows: TGTGCCAGCAGTTACACCTTCGCCTCCTACGAGCAGTACTTC. Encoded protein: CASSYTFASYEQYF.